What follows are 30 T cell receptor beta chains derived from one specimen sequenced in a study of T cells after yellow fever vaccination. From the 5' RACE reads, TCRdb called clonotypes with MiXCR, one entry per CDR3 protein. Of approximately 610,000 distinct CDR3 sequences listed, about a sixth are singletons. The material was PBMCs, obtained 4 to 6 days after the first yellow fever vaccination. Every receptor here comes from a man aged 18 to 30 who received the YFV17D yellow fever vaccine.

The V gene is TRBV20-1, the J gene TRBJ1-2; 9 positions match TRBD1. The germline V gene encodes CDR1 DFQATT and CDR2 SNEGSKA (reference sequence). Germline trimming cut 1 base from V and 4 bases from J; bases unmatched to any gene: 7. This CDR3 has 15 residues. The CDR3 sequence is CSARVSLDRGYGYTF. CDR3 nucleotide sequence: TGCAGTGCTAGAGTCTCCCTGGACAGGGGCTATGGCTACACCTTC.

This clonotype has just a few counts. The genes are TRBV6-2 or TRBV6-3 and TRBJ2-5; D tentatively fits TRBD1 or TRBD2 (6 bases each). The V end was cut by 5 bases, the J end by 3 bases, with 22 bases between. The CDR3 has 17 residues. Looked up from germline, CDR1 is MNHEY and CDR2 is SVGEGT. The CDR3 bases are TGTGCCAGCAGTGCCGACGAAGGGGGGAGGTTAGAAGAGACCCAGTACTTC. Its protein product is CASSADEGGRLEETQYF.

This clonotype was counted a few times. The chain employs TRBV5-1 and TRBJ2-7; TRBD2 agrees at 12 bases. Losses at the gene ends were 4 bases for V and 1 base for J; bases not matched to a gene: 6. The CDR3 is 16 amino acids. CDR1 and CDR2 from the germline V gene are SGHRS and YFSETQ. The CDR3 here is CASSPLAGGHSYEQYF. The CDR3 DNA is TGCGCCAGCAGCCCACTAGCGGGGGGCCATTCCTACGAGCAGTACTTC.

This chain connects TRBV7-9 to TRBJ2-5; TRBD1 matches 7 bases. This CDR3 spans 16 amino acids. V shed 4 bases and J 4 bases; nucleotides not matched to a gene: 12. Germline-derived CDR1 and CDR2 are SEHNR and FQNEAQ (reference sequence). CDR3 in DNA: TGTGCCAGCAGCTATTTGACAGGGATGATTGGAGAGACCCAGTACTTC. It codes for CASSYLTGMIGETQYF.

This rearrangement joins TRBV5-1 to TRBJ2-3; the D call may be TRBD1 or TRBD2 (5 bases each). The CDR3 has 14 residues. V shed 5 bases and J shed 5 bases, with 15 bases lying between them. Germline values: CDR1 SGHRS, CDR2 YFSETQ. CDR3 in DNA: TGCGCCAGCAGGTCCTTAGGGGCGGGAGATACGCAGTATTTT. This gives the protein CASRSLGAGDTQYF. Full variable domain (outside the CDR3, taken from reference TRBV5-1 and TRBJ2-3): KAGVTQTPRYLIKTRGQQVTLSCSPISGHRSVSWYQQTPGQGLQFLFEYFSETQRNKGNFPGRFSGRQFSNSRSEMNVSTLELGDSALYLCASRSLGAGDTQYFGPGTRLTVL.

The chain has TRBV6-5 and TRBJ1-4; 8 nucleotides align to TRBD1. With V trimmed by 2 bases and J by 7 bases, 6 bases remained unmatched. This CDR3 has 15 residues. The germline V gene has CDR1 MNHEY and CDR2 SVGAGI. The CDR3 spells CASSYVGQDIEKLFF. The CDR3 coding sequence is TGTGCCAGCAGTTACGTGGGACAGGATATTGAAAAACTGTTTTTT.

This clonotype was recorded at least ten times. The chain recombines TRBV5-1 with TRBJ1-5, with a tentative D call TRBD1 (6 bases). Trimming took off 0 bases at V and 4 bases at J, with 8 bases between the two ends. The CDR3 has 14 residues. Per the germline V gene, CDR1 is SGHRS and CDR2 is YFSETQ. The CDR3 sequence: CASSLVQGNQPQHF. The CDR3 DNA reads as TGCGCCAGCAGCTTGGTACAGGGAAATCAGCCCCAGCATTTT.

This clonotype has at least ten counts. The genes are TRBV10-3 and TRBJ1-5; D gene uncertain. The V gene's germline CDR1 is ENHRY and CDR2 SYGVKD. The CDR3 runs to 13 residues. V lost 9 bases and J lost 1, with 10 bases in between. The CDR3 sequence is CAIRQDSNQPQHF. The CDR3 region has the DNA TGTGCCATAAGACAAGACAGCAATCAGCCCCAGCATTTT.

This clonotype was counted many times. The J gene is TRBJ2-2, the V gene TRBV7-9, with D perhaps matching TRBD1 or TRBD2 (5 bases each). The CDR3 contains 13 residues. Trimming took 3 bases from V and 5 from J, leaving 7 bases between them. The germline gives CDR1 SEHNR, CDR2 FQNEAQ (reference sequence). The CDR3 here is CASSFGGTGELFF. CDR3 DNA sequence: TGTGCCAGCAGCTTTGGGGGAACCGGGGAGCTGTTTTTT.

The chain couples TRBV7-2 to TRBJ1-4; D gene unclear. This CDR3 spans 13 amino acids. CDR1 SGHTA and CDR2 FQGNSA come from the germline V gene. V gave up 0 bases and J gave up 7 bases, with 6 bases separating them. The CDR3 sequence: CASSLAHTEKLFF. DNA for the CDR3: TGTGCCAGCAGCTTAGCCCATACTGAAAAACTGTTTTTT.

The table lists this clonotype with a few counts. The DNA of the CDR3 is TGTGCCAGCAGTGAATTCCACAGCTATCAGCCCCAGCATTTT. Its protein product is CASSEFHSYQPQHF. The chain employs TRBV25-1 and TRBJ1-5; the D is unclear. Looked up from germline, CDR1 is MGHDK and CDR2 is SYGVNS. This CDR3 is 14 amino acids long. The ends were cut back, 1 base at V and 5 bases at J, with 9 bases in the middle.

The rearrangement links TRBV4-2 to TRBJ2-5, with D uncertain. The CDR3 length is 11 residues. Germline V gene lookup returns CDR1 LGHNA and CDR2 YNFKEQ. Trimming took 6 bases from V and 5 from J, leaving 7 bases between them. The CDR3 DNA follows: TGTGCCAGCAGATTTGCGGAGACCCAGTACTTC. Amino acids: CASRFAETQYF.

The chain has TRBV5-6 and TRBJ1-1; no definite D call. Germline V gives CDR1 SGHDT, CDR2 YYEEEE. V lost 6 bases and J 0 bases, leaving 18 bases between the germline ends. The CDR3 runs 16 residues. The CDR3 bases are TGTGCCAGCACCCGAAGCTTTGGCAGTATGAACACTGAAGCTTTCTTT. Protein sequence: CASTRSFGSMNTEAFF.

The rearrangement joins TRBV3-1 to TRBJ1-5, with no clear D. Germline V gives CDR1 LGHDT, CDR2 YNNKEL (reference sequence). V shed 6 bases and J shed 0 bases, with 15 bases lying between them. This CDR3 has 16 amino acids. The CDR3 bases are TGTGCCAGCAGTCACTCCTTCGGGTATAGCAATCAGCCCCAGCATTTT. Residues: CASSHSFGYSNQPQHF.

This clonotype occurred a few times. This sequence joins TRBV4-3 and TRBJ1-6; 9 bases are shared with TRBD1. Germline V gives CDR1 LGHNA, CDR2 YSLEER. This CDR3 has 15 residues. Trimming cost V 1 base and J 5 bases; bases outside gene matches: 0. The DNA of the CDR3 is TGCGCCAGCAGCCAAGGGGACAGGGATAATTCACCCCTCCACTTT. It is translated as CASSQGDRDNSPLHF.

J is TRBJ1-1 and V is TRBV7-2; no firm D call. This CDR3 is 15 amino acids long. V lost 7 bases to trimming and J lost 0 bases, with 15 bases between them. Germline loops: CDR1 SGHTA, CDR2 FQGNSA. The DNA for the CDR3 is TGTGCCAGCACCCCTTGGCAGGCGATGAACACTGAAGCTTTCTTT. It encodes CASTPWQAMNTEAFF.

This clonotype has just a few counts. The chain uses TRBV7-2 and TRBJ1-2; D is perhaps TRBD1 (6 bases). CDR1 and CDR2 (germline): SGHTA, FQGNSA. Trimming cost V 4 bases and J 13 bases, with 28 bases left between them. The CDR3 runs 16 residues. The CDR3 protein is CASSSRATGGDRGCTF. The DNA of the CDR3 is TGTGCCAGCAGCTCTCGGGCGACAGGCGGGGATAGGGGGTGCACCTTC.

The rearrangement uses TRBV7-6 and TRBJ2-3; 10 nucleotides align to TRBD1. This CDR3 is built from 15 residues. Germline CDR1 is SGHVS and CDR2 is FNYEAQ. V shed 1 base, J shed 4 bases, and the junction held 2 bases outside the gene matches. The CDR3 region has the DNA TGTGCCAGCAGCTTAGGACAGGGGGCTGCAGATACGCAGTATTTT. Amino acid sequence: CASSLGQGAADTQYF.

This clonotype was counted only a few times. The rearrangement links TRBV4-1 to TRBJ2-5, with D perhaps TRBD1 (6 bases). The germline V and J ends were trimmed by 1 base and 4 bases, with 13 bases remaining between them. CDR1 is MGHRA and CDR2 is YSYEKL in the germline V gene. The CDR3 spans 15 residues. The CDR3 DNA follows: TGCGCCAGCAGCCAAGTGATACAGGGAAGAGAGACCCAGTACTTC. Protein sequence: CASSQVIQGRETQYF.

J is TRBJ2-7 and V is TRBV18, with 14 nucleotides matching TRBD2. Germline CDR1 is KGHSH and CDR2 is LQKENI. J lost 2 bases, V lost 3 bases, and 9 bases had no gene match. The CDR3 spans 18 residues. The DNA of the CDR3 is TGTGCCAGCTCACCTCAAGCGCCGACTAGCGGGGGGGCCTACGAGCAGTACGTC. Translation gives CASSPQAPTSGGAYEQYV.

The V call is TRBV12-3 or TRBV12-4, the J call TRBJ1-2; D remains unclear. This CDR3 is built from 12 residues. Trimming cost V 3 bases and J 6 bases, with 8 bases left between them. The CDR3 spells CASSFSWDGYTF. In DNA, the CDR3 is TGTGCCAGCAGTTTTTCTTGGGATGGCTACACCTTC.

The rearrangement joins TRBV20-1 to TRBJ2-3; tentatively, D is TRBD1 (6 bases). This CDR3 spans 13 amino acids. Trimming shortened V by 3 bases and J by 2 bases, and 9 bases separated the two germline ends. The germline V gene has CDR1 DFQATT and CDR2 SNEGSKA (reference sequence). The CDR3 reads CSARDSYTDTQYF. CDR3 nucleotides: TGCAGTGCTAGGGACAGTTACACAGATACGCAGTATTTT.

The chain is built from TRBV19 and TRBJ1-4, with 10 bases fitting TRBD1. Germline V gene sequence: CDR1 LNHDA, CDR2 SQIVND (reference sequence). The CDR3 runs 13 residues. The V segment lost 9 bases and the J segment 7 bases; nucleotides outside the gene matches: 5. The CDR3 DNA follows: TGTGCCAGCACGACAGGGGGCTTTGAAAAACTGTTTTTT. As protein: CASTTGGFEKLFF.

Only a few counts were recorded for this clonotype. CDR3 nucleotide sequence: TGCGCCAGCAGCCAAGGGGTCCGGGACAGACTCAATCAGCCCCAGCATTTT. This gives the protein CASSQGVRDRLNQPQHF. The chain joins TRBV4-1 to TRBJ1-5; 7 bases fit TRBD1. Germline CDR1 reads MGHRA; CDR2 reads YSYEKL. Unmatched junction bases numbered 9, after V lost 1 base and J lost 3 bases. The CDR3 length is 17 residues.

This chain connects TRBV7-3 to TRBJ1-2; 7 bases are shared with TRBD1. V shed 6 bases, J shed 9 bases, and the junction held 13 bases outside the gene matches. Germline assignment: CDR1 SGHTA and CDR2 FQGTGA. CDR3 length: 14 amino acids. DNA of the CDR3: TGTGCCAGCAGTCCCGGCACAGGGGCTCAAAGCTACACCTTC. Its translation is CASSPGTGAQSYTF. Based on the CDR3 plus reference TRBV7-3 and TRBJ1-2, the full variable domain is GAGVSQTPSNKVTEKGKYVELRCDPISGHTALYWYRQSLGQGPEFLIYFQGTGAADDSGLPNDRFFAVRPEGSVSTLKIQRTERGDSAVYLCASSPGTGAQSYTFGSGTRLTVV.

This clonotype was counted between two and nine times. This chain joins TRBV6-7 and TRBJ2-7, with D tentatively TRBD1 (5 bases). TRBV6-7 is filed as an ORF, its function uncertain. Trimming cost V 6 bases and J 3 bases, with 18 bases left between them. CDR3 length: 15 residues. The CDR3 bases are TGTGCCAGCAGGTCGGACATCGTATATGGCTACGAGCAGTACGTC. This sequence encodes CASRSDIVYGYEQYV.

The V gene is TRBV3-1, the J gene TRBJ2-5, with 7 bases that match TRBD2. This CDR3 region has 14 residues. Looked up from germline, CDR1 is LGHDT and CDR2 is YNNKEL (reference sequence). V lost 0 bases and J lost 7; bases outside the gene matches: 5. The CDR3: CASSQDAASGTQYF. The CDR3, as DNA: TGTGCCAGCAGCCAAGATGCGGCTAGCGGGACCCAGTACTTC.

This sequence joins TRBV11-1 and TRBJ2-3, with 10 nucleotides matching TRBD2. Germline V gene lookup returns CDR1 SGHAT and CDR2 FQDESV (reference sequence). This CDR3 is 19 amino acids long. V was pared by 5 bases and J by 5 bases, with 19 bases of the junction left unmatched. CDR3 nucleotide sequence: TGTGCCAGCAGCCTACGCCGATCTAGCGGGGGCGCCGGGGGAGATACGCAGTATTTT. It codes for CASSLRRSSGGAGGDTQYF.

V usage is TRBV10-2 and J usage is TRBJ2-1, with TRBD2 identical over 11 bases. This CDR3 is built from 17 residues. V lost 2 bases, J lost 5 bases, and 8 bases stayed unmatched. Germline V gene sequence: CDR1 WSHSY, CDR2 SAAADI. The CDR3 sequence: CASSEIWGLAADNEQFF. CDR3 coding DNA: TGCGCCAGCAGTGAGATATGGGGACTAGCGGCTGACAATGAGCAGTTCTTC.

In this sample, this clonotype turned up a few times. The chain joins TRBV7-6 to TRBJ2-3, with D possibly being TRBD1 (5 bases). V lost 4 bases and J lost 5, with 13 bases in between. Germline values: CDR1 SGHVS, CDR2 FNYEAQ. The CDR3 consists of 14 residues. The CDR3 DNA reads TGTGCCAGCAGCTCCCAGGGTATTGTAGATACGCAGTATTTT. This gives the protein CASSSQGIVDTQYF.